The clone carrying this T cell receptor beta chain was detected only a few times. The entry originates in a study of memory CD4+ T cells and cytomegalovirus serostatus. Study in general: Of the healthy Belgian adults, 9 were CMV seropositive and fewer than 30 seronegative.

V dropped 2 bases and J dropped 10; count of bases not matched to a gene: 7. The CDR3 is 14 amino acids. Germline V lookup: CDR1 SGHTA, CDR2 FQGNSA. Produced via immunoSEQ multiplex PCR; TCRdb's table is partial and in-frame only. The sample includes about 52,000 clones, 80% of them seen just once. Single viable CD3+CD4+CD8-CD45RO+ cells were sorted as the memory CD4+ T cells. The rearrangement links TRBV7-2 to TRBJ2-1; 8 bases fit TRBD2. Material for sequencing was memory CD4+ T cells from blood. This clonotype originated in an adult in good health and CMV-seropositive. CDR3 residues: CASSLRGLVREQFF. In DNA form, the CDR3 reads TGTGCCAGCAGCTTACGGGGACTAGTTAGGGAGCAGTTCTTC. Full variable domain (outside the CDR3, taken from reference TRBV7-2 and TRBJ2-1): GAGVSQSPSNKVTEKGKDVELRCDPISGHTALYWYRQSLGQGLEFLIYFQGNSAPDKSGLPSDRFSAERTGGSVSTLTIQRTQQEDSAVYLCASSLRGLVREQFFGPGTRLTVL.